The 21 T cell receptor delta chains given below trace back to one sample, sequenced in a study of γδ T cells in repeated Plasmodium falciparum infection. Flow sorting of PBMC yielded separate Vgamma9/Vdelta2+ and Vdelta2-negative gammadelta T cell populations for bulk repertoire analysis. TCRdb re-called the multiplex PCR reads through CATT. The table has around 86,000 delta-chain clones, approximately 1.5% seen once. Sequenced: gamma-delta T cells from blood. These TCRs come from a pool of human donors (malaria-infected and uninfected, not separated).

This clone has just a few counts. The protein that TCRdb holds for this DNA derives from a much larger clone and differs from the translated DNA at residue 10, which likely indicates a read error; the protein shown here is translated from the DNA. The rearrangement joins TRDV2 to TRDJ1; the D gene is possibly TRDD3 (6 bases). In the absence of a J gene in TCRdb, the DNA was matched to germline to assign it here. This CDR3 has 18 amino acids. V was trimmed by 2 bases and J by 0 bases, leaving 21 bases between them. Germline values: CDR1 GEAIGNYY, CDR2 EKD. As DNA, the CDR3 is TGTGCCTGTGACATAATACGTACTGGGATCCCGTACACCGATAAACTCATCTTT. This encodes CACDIIRTGIPYTDKLIF.

This clone has at least ten counts. TCRdb's protein, taken from a much larger clone, differs from this DNA's translation at residue 8, likely owing to a read error; the protein displayed comes from the DNA. The chain combines TRDV2 with TRDJ1; TRDD3 might be the D (5 bases). Trimming stripped 0 bases from V and 0 bases from J, with 16 bases between. Germline V CDR1 and CDR2: GEAIGNYY, EKD. CDR3 length: 17 residues. CDR3 DNA sequence: TGTGCCTGTGACACCGTGGGGACTCCCCTCGACACCGATAAACTCATCTTT. Amino acid sequence: CACDTVGTPLDTDKLIF.

Concerning this clone: This DNA's translation differs at residue 14 from TCRdb's protein, which comes from a much larger clone; a read error is likely, and the protein shown is translated from the DNA. The chain combines TRDV2 with TRDJ1, with 9 bases aligning to TRDD3. The J gene, absent from TCRdb, was called here by matching the DNA to germline. Germline CDR1 GEAIGNYY, CDR2 EKD. This CDR3 region has 19 residues. V lost 3 bases, J lost 3 bases, and 19 bases stayed unmatched. This CDR3 reads CACDPLRGTGGLYADKLIF. The CDR3 region has the DNA TGTGCCTGTGACCCTCTCCGGGGTACTGGGGGACTGTACGCCGATAAACTCATCTTT.

This clone was seen a handful of times. A far larger clone is one nucleotide away, so this likely arose from a read error. Other DNA sequences in this sample translate to the same CDR3. J gene calling gave no result, while the V gene is TRDV1; TRDD3 was called by the table and not checked on the DNA. Per the germline V gene, CDR1 is TSWWSYY and CDR2 is QGS. This CDR3 is built from 19 residues. CDR3 DNA sequence: TGTGCTCTTGGAGAGCCCCTACCCCAATTGGGGGATACGACCGATAAGCTCATCTTT. Protein: CALGEPLPQLGDTTDKLIF.

As regards this clone: TCRdb's listed protein matches a much larger clone and diverges from this DNA's translation at residue 6, likely through a read error; the protein shown comes from the DNA. The DNA of the CDR3 is TGTGCCTGTGATAAGAGTACTGGGGGATACACCGATAAACTCATCTTT. It codes for CACDKSTGGYTDKLIF. The chain has TRDV2 and TRDJ1, with 10 nucleotides matching TRDD3. Matching the DNA to germline supplied the J gene, which TCRdb does not give. The CDR3 length is 16 residues. The V and J ends lost 4 bases and 0 bases, in that order; junction bases with no gene match: 7. Germline values: CDR1 GEAIGNYY, CDR2 EKD.

This clone was counted many times. This DNA translates differently at residue 16 from the TCRdb protein, which is that of a much larger clone; a read error is likely, and the protein shown is the DNA's own translation. This sequence joins TRDV3 and TRDJ1, with 10 nucleotides matching TRDD3. As TCRdb names no J gene, one was assigned here on the basis of a DNA match to germline. CDR3 size: 20 residues. Looked up from germline, CDR1 is TVYSNPD and CDR2 is GDNSRS (reference sequence). This CDR3 reads CAFIGPRYWGISKYTNKLIF. The CDR3 DNA is TGTGCCTTTATTGGTCCCCGGTACTGGGGGATTTCAAAGTACACCAATAAACTCATCTTT.

On this clone: TCRdb attributes to this sequence the protein of a much larger clone, which differs from the DNA translation at residue 21; a read error is likely, and the protein displayed is translated from the DNA. A V gene of TRDV1 was called, but no J gene was assigned; the D call in the table, TRDD3, was not verified against the DNA. This CDR3 contains 22 residues. Germline V lookup: CDR1 TSWWSYY, CDR2 QGS. The CDR3 nucleotides read TGTGCTCTTGGGGAAGGGGCCTTCCTAGTCGACTGGGGGATAGATTACACCGATAAACTCACCTTT. This codes for CALGEGAFLVDWGIDYTDKLTF.

For this clone: TCRdb shows a much larger clone's protein in place of this DNA's translation, and the two differ at residue 7, likely through a read error; the protein shown is translated from the DNA. The chain uses TRDV3 and TRDJ1; TRDD3 agrees at 9 bases. Germline V gene lookup returns CDR1 TVYSNPD and CDR2 GDNSRS (reference sequence). V shed 1 base, J shed 1 base, and the junction held 1 base outside the gene matches. This CDR3 is built from 13 residues. CDR3 in amino acids: CAFTGGSTDKLIF. The DNA for the CDR3 is TGTGCCTTTACTGGGGGATCCACCGATAAACTCATCTTT.

This clone has at least ten counts. TCRdb records a much larger clone's protein for this DNA, with a difference at residue 20 that likely arises from a read error; the protein given is the translation of the DNA. This chain uses TRDV1 with TRDJ1; TRDD2 might be the D (8 bases). The germline CDR1 and CDR2 sequences are TSWWSYY and QGS. The CDR3 is 21 residues long. The DNA of the CDR3 is TGTGCTCTTGGGGAACTCAGCTTCCTACGTAACTGGGGAGTTTACACCGATAAACTCACCTTT. Protein product: CALGELSFLRNWGVYTDKLTF.

There are many counts of this clone. This sequence joins TRDV1 and TRDJ1; D might be TRDD2 (9 bases). Trimming stripped 7 bases from V and 4 bases from J, with 34 bases between. Germline V gives CDR1 TSWWSYY, CDR2 QGS. This CDR3 comprises 20 residues. CDR3 DNA sequence: TGTGCTCTTGTCCCCTTCCTACGGAGTGGGGGATTAGGTTTAGGCGATAAACTCATCTTT. It specifies CALVPFLRSGGLGLGDKLIF.

This clone was counted a few times. The rearrangement joins TRDV1 to TRDJ1, with TRDD3 matching over 12 bases. Germline CDR1 and CDR2: TSWWSYY and QGS. CDR3 length: 21 amino acids. V lost 3 bases and J lost 1; bases outside the gene matches: 18. DNA of the CDR3: TGTGCTCTTGGGGAGCCTTCCGGCGAAAACTGGGGGATACCGGGCACCGATAAACTCATCTTT. Translation gives CALGEPSGENWGIPGTDKLIF.

With respect to this clone: TCRdb records a much larger clone's protein for this DNA, with a difference at residue 8 that likely arises from a read error; the protein given is the translation of the DNA. The chain recombines TRDV2 with TRDJ1, with D unclear. This CDR3 contains 18 residues. The germline CDR1 and CDR2 sequences are GEAIGNYY and EKD. Trimming pared 4 bases from V and 0 bases from J, leaving 23 bases between. The CDR3, as DNA: TGTGCCTGTGATCTTAAAGTCAGGGGTTCTCCGTACACCGATAAACTCATCTTT. This translates into CACDLKVRGSPYTDKLIF.

Within the sample, this clone is medium-sized (0.01 to 0.1%). The sample holds other DNA sequences that translate to the same CDR3. V usage is TRDV2 and J usage is TRDJ1; 10 bases agree with TRDD3. The length of the CDR3 is 19 residues. Trimming cost V 3 bases and J 0 bases; bases outside gene matches: 15. The germline V gene has CDR1 GEAIGNYY and CDR2 EKD. Written as DNA, the CDR3 is TGTGCCTGTGACTCAATGCCCGGTACTGGGGGATCCAACACCGATAAACTCATCTTT. Translated, it gives CACDSMPGTGGSNTDKLIF.

In regard to this clone: A far larger clone is off by one base, so a read error is likely. Within the sample, other DNA sequences also encode this same CDR3. The chain recombines TRDV1 with TRDJ1; perhaps TRDD3 as D (5 bases). The J gene, not given by TCRdb, was assigned here from a germline match of the nucleotide sequence. Germline values: CDR1 TSWWSYY, CDR2 QGS. This CDR3 contains 19 residues. CDR3 nucleotides: TGTGCTCTCGGGGAACTAGGTCCTCCCGGAGAGGGGTCCACCGATAAACTCATCTTT. Translation: CALGELGPPGEGSTDKLIF.

This clone showed up just a few times. TCRdb's entry gives the protein of a much larger clone, which mismatches this DNA's translation at residue 8, likely from a read error; the protein reported here is translated from the DNA. This chain connects TRDV1 to TRDJ1; no clear D gene. The CDR3 consists of 12 residues. Germline V lookup: CDR1 TSWWSYY, CDR2 QGS. Trimming cost V 6 bases and J 7 bases, with 12 bases left between them. The CDR3 reads CALGTTGRKLIF. CDR3 bases: TGTGCTCTTGGTACGACGGGACGTAAACTCATCTTT.

This clone turned up a few times. This likely came from a read error, as a far larger clone is one base away. With the J gene uncalled, the V gene is TRDV1; the table's TRDD3 call for D was not verified on the DNA. Germline values: CDR1 TSWWSYY, CDR2 QGS. CDR3 size: 18 residues. The CDR3 region has the DNA TGTGCTCTTGGGAATTCTATCCTTGCAGGGATACAATCCGATAAGCTCATCTTT. Amino acid sequence: CALGNSILAGIQSDKLIF.

This clone was recorded a few times. This likely stems from a read error, as it lies one base from a far larger clone. Other DNA sequences in the same sample also yield this CDR3. This chain uses TRDV2 with TRDJ2; TRDD3 aligns across 12 bases. The CDR3 runs 20 residues. Per the germline V gene, CDR1 is GEAIGNYY and CDR2 is EKD. CDR3 nucleotide sequence: TGTGCCTGTGACCCCAGAGGTCCTCTGGGGGATACGAATCTGACGGCACAACTCTTCTTT. This codes for CACDPRGPLGDTNLTAQLFF.

This clone has more than one count but fewer than ten. For this DNA, TCRdb reports the protein of a much larger clone, which diverges at residue 6, most likely from a read error; the protein presented here is translated directly from the DNA. The chain joins TRDV1 to TRDJ1; the match to TRDD3 covers 8 bases. The J gene is absent in TCRdb and was assigned here via DNA matching to germline. V shed 3 bases and J 6 bases; nucleotides not matched to a gene: 18. Germline V gene data show CDR1 as TSWWSYY and CDR2 as QGS. CDR3 size: 18 residues. DNA for the CDR3: TGTGCTCTTGGGGACAAGGACGGAAGGGGGATAATCGGGTATAAACTCATCTTT. As protein: CALGDKDGRGIIGYKLIF.

In this sample, this clone turned up many times. The rearrangement links TRDV1 to TRDJ1; TRDD3 matches 7 bases. V shed 5 bases, J shed 8 bases, and the junction held 2 bases outside the gene matches. Germline lookup yields CDR1 TSWWSYY and CDR2 QGS. The CDR3 consists of 11 residues. The CDR3 sequence: CALGLWGKLIF. The CDR3 region has the DNA TGTGCTCTTGGGCTCTGGGGGAAACTCATCTTT.

In its sample, this clone was seen a few times. Translating this DNA gives a protein that differs at residue 8 from the TCRdb one, which belongs to a much larger clone; a read error is likely, and the protein shown is this translation. This chain links TRDV1 with TRDJ2; D might be TRDD3 (5 bases). The CDR3 length is 16 residues. Germline values: CDR1 TSWWSYY, CDR2 QGS. V was cut by 2 bases and J by 4 bases, with 14 bases left in between. Written as DNA, the CDR3 is TGTGCTCTTGGGGAATGGGGCAGTGGGAGGACAGCACAACTCTTCTTT. Protein product: CALGEWGSGRTAQLFF.

V gene TRDV1 combines with J gene TRDJ1; weak D call: TRDD3 (7 bases). No J segment appears in TCRdb, so it was assigned here by matching the sequence to germline. V was cut by 3 bases and J by 5 bases, with 28 bases left in between. The length of the CDR3 is 19 residues. From germline, CDR1 is TSWWSYY and CDR2 QGS. CDR3 sequence: CALGDLPTLPVLLGDKLIF. CDR3 DNA sequence: TGTGCTCTTGGGGACCTCCCTACGCTCCCCGTCCTACTGGGGGATAAACTCATCTTT.